This TCR beta chain emerged from a study of Ad26.COV2.S vaccination and SARS-CoV-2 variants (dated by TCRdb to the early 2020s). About the full investigation: Vaccine-arm donors were drawn from COV1001, a multicentre, randomized, double-blind, placebo-controlled phase I-IIa trial of Ad26.COV2.S in healthy adults. Ad26.COV2.S was administered intramuscularly at 5 x 10^10 or 1 x 10^11 viral particles, either as a single shot or as two shots given 56 days apart. The specificity and breadth of SARS-CoV-2-reactive T cell receptors after Ad26.COV2.S vaccination were assessed by TCRbeta repertoire sequencing. A total of 32 samples were included in the TCR-sequenced set, comprising roughly 19 Ad26.COV2.S vaccine recipients, 5 placebo recipients and 8 SARS-CoV-2 convalescent individuals. Participants in the trial were split at random into five groups of five each, receiving low-dose or high-dose Ad26.COV2.S once or twice, or else placebo on both occasions. Blinding of investigators to trial group allocation was maintained during experiments and outcome assessment. Study-wide conclusions, independent of this receptor: The authors noted that total T cell responses may have been underestimated by the TCR breadth and depth analyses. Compared with placebo recipients, Ad26.COV2.S recipients showed higher spike-specific TCR breadth (P = 0.0014). The study was not powered for comparison of responses between vaccine doses or regimens. After vaccination, spike-specific CD8+ and CD4+ T cell responses were reported to show substantial breadth. Vaccine and placebo recipients had similar non-spike TCR breadth, a finding consistent with the vaccine containing only spike.

The immunoSEQ Assay was the method used to sequence TCRbeta CDR3 regions. After extraction, genomic DNA underwent amplification by bias-controlled multiplex PCR, followed by high-throughput sequencing. As for how the authors treated the data: To quantify the absolute abundance of each unique TCRbeta CDR3 region, sequences were collapsed and filtered. T cell fraction was estimated by normalizing TCRbeta template counts to usable DNA, which was measured by amplifying reference genes present in all nucleated cells. Repertoire TCRs were annotated as SARS-CoV-2-specific when V gene, CDR3 amino acid sequence and J gene were exactly matched to a known reactive TCR set. The reference SARS-CoV-2 TCR set was obtained from MIRA and was filtered for enrichment in COVID-19-positive ImmuneCODE repertoires, whereby public or cross-reactive TCRs were removed. Drawing on the MIRA antigens, annotated TCRs were analysed further at the level of specific ORF or position within ORF. Depth was the summed frequency of annotated unique rearrangements, while breadth was defined as annotated unique rearrangements over total unique productive rearrangements. Two-sided Wilcoxon rank-sum tests were used to compare TCR breadth between groups. TCRdb retrieved this table from immuneACCESS and kept in-frame rearrangements only. Not all clones are present; in checked studies, unresolved V genes account for under half, and no reason is known for the remainder. Clonal size and the V and J genes are those of that table, whereas D and trimming came from the DNA. The sample includes approximately 410,000 clones, with around 89% observed a single time. The top ten constitute about 3.6% of the sample.

The CDR3 covers 14 residues, taking in both the cysteine and the phenylalanine. CDR3 DNA is the only sequence kept; it has 42 bases, read in frame from the first base. CDR1 and CDR2 are drawn from the germline V gene (reference sequence): SEHNR, FQNEAQ. A distance of 13 bases separates the germline ends of V and J, which lose 5 bases and 2 bases respectively. A remark on this clone: This clone's antigen is unknown. No much larger clone exists at a distance of one base, and base qualities are not known.

In the paper's terms, the treatment or condition label means: 15 to 20 received Ad26.COV2.S at low or high dose, single or two shots; 5 received placebo; per-sample allocation not given. Repertoires of vaccine and placebo recipients were sequenced from samples taken on day 63 after the first injection. Between 29 July and 7 August 2020, Cohort 1b enrolled about two dozen adults aged 18-55 years at one site in Boston, USA. Ad26.COV2.S was a replication-incompetent adenovirus type 26 vector that expressed a prefusion-stabilized SARS-CoV-2 spike protein derived from the original Wuhan strain. The TCR was taken from a person between 18 and 65 years old who received the Ad26.COV2.S COVID-19 vaccine or a placebo. Specimen: peripheral blood, collected in a trial of Ad26.COV2.S vaccine versus placebo. Here the chain combines TRBV7-9 and TRBJ2-7; the D gene identity is not certain. The sequenced DNA: TGTGCCAGCAGCCCAGTGACTGGGACCTACGAGCAGTACTTC. This encodes CASSPVTGTYEQYF.